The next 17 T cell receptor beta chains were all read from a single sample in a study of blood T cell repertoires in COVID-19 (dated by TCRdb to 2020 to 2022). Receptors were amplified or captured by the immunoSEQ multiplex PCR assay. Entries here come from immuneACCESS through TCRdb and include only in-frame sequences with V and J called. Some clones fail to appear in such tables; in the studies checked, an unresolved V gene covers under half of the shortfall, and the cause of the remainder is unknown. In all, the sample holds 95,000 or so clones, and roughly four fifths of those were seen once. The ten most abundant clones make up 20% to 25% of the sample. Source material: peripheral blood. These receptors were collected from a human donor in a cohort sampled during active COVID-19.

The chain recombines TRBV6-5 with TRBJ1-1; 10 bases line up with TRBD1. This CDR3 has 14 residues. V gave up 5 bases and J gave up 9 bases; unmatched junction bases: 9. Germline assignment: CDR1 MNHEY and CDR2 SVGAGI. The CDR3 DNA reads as TGTGCCAGCAGTCCTGGGACAGGGGATAGTAAAGCTTTCTTT. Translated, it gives CASSPGTGDSKAFF.

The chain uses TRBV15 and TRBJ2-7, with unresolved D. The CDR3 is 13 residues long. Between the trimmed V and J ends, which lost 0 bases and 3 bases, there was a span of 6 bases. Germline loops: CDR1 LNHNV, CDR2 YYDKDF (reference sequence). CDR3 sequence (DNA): TGTGCCACCAGCAGAGATTCAGGCTACGAGCAGTACTTC. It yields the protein CATSRDSGYEQYF.

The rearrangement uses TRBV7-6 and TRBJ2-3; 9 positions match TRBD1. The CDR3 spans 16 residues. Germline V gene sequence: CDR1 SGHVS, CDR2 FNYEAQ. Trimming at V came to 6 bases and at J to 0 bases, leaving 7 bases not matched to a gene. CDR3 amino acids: CASSKTGGPSTDTQYF. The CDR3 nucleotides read TGTGCCAGCAGTAAAACAGGGGGCCCTAGCACAGATACGCAGTATTTT.

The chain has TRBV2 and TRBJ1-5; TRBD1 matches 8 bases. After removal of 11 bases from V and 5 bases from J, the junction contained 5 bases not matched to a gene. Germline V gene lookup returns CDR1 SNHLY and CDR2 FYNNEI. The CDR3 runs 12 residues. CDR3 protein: CASDRGYQPQHF. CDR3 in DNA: TGTGCCTCCGACAGGGGATATCAGCCCCAGCATTTT.

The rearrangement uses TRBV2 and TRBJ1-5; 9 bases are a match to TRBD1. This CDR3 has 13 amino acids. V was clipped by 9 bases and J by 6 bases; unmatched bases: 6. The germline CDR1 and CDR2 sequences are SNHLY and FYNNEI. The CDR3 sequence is CASTGGMAQPQHF. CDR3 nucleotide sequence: TGTGCCAGTACAGGGGGCATGGCTCAGCCCCAGCATTTT.

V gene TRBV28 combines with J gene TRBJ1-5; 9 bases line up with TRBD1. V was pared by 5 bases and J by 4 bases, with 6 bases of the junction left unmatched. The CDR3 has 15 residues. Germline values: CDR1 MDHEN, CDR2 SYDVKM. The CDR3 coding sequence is TGTGCCAGCAGTAAACAGGGGGCGCTTAATCAGCCCCAGCATTTT. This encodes CASSKQGALNQPQHF.

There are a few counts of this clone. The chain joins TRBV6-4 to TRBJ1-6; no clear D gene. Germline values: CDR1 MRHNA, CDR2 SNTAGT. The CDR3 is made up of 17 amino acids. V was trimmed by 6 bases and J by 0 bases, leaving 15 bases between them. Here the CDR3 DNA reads TGTGCCAGCAGCCCGGGATCCCCCGACTCCTATAATTCACCCCTCCACTTT. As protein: CASSPGSPDSYNSPLHF.

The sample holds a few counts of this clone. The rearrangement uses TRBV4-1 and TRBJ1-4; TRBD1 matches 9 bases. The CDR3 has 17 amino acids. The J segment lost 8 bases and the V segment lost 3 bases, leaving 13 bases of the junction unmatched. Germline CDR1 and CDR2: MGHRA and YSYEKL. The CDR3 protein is CASSQEVPGQGWEKLFF. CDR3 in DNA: TGCGCCAGCAGCCAGGAGGTTCCGGGACAGGGTTGGGAAAAACTGTTTTTT.

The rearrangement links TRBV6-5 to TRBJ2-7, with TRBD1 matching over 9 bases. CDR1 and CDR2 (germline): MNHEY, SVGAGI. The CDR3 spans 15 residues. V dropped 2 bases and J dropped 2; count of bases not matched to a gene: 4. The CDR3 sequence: CASSYPRQGAYEQYF. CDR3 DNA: TGTGCCAGCAGTTACCCCCGACAGGGGGCCTACGAGCAGTACTTC.

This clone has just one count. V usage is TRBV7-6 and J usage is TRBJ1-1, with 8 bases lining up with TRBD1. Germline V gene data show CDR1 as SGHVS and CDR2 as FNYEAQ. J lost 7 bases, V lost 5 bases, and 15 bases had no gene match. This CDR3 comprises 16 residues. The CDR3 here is CASSQGQGSVFGEAFF. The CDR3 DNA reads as TGTGCCAGCAGCCAAGGACAGGGCTCTGTATTTGGTGAAGCTTTCTTT.

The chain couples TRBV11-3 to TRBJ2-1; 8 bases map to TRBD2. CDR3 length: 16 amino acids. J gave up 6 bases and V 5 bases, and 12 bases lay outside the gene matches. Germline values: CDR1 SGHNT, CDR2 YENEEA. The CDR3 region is CASSRFEAGASNEQFF. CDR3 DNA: TGTGCCAGCAGCCGATTTGAAGCGGGAGCTTCCAATGAGCAGTTCTTC.

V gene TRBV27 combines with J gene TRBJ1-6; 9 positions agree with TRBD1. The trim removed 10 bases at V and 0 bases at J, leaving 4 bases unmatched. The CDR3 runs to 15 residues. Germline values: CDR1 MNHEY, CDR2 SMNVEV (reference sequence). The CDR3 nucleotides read TGTGCCACTACGACAGGGGGCTCCTATAATTCACCCCTCCACTTT. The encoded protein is CATTTGGSYNSPLHF.

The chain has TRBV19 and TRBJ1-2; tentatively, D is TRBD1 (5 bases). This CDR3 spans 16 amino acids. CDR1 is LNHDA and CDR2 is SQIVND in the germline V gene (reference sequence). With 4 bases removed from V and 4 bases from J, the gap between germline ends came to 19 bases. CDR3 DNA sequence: TGTGCCAGTAGTACTACGTCCCAGGGTTCCGCCTATGGCTACACCTTC. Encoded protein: CASSTTSQGSAYGYTF.

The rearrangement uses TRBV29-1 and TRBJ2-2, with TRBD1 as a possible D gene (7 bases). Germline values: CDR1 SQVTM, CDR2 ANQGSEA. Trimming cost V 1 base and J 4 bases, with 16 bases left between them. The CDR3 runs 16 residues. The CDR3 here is CSVEGGQGEVTGELFF. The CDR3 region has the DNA TGCAGCGTTGAAGGGGGCCAGGGGGAGGTCACCGGGGAGCTGTTTTTT.

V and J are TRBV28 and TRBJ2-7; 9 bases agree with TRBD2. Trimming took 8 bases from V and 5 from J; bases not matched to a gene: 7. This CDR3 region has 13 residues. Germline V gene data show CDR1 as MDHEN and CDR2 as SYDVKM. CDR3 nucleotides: TGTGCCAGCTTCGGACTAGCGACCAACGAGCAGTACTTC. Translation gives CASFGLATNEQYF.

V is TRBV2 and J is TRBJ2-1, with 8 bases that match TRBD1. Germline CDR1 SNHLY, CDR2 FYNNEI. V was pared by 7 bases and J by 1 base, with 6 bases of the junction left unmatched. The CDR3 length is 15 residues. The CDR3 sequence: CASNQDRDSYNEQFF. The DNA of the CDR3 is TGTGCCAGCAACCAGGACAGGGATTCCTACAATGAGCAGTTCTTC.

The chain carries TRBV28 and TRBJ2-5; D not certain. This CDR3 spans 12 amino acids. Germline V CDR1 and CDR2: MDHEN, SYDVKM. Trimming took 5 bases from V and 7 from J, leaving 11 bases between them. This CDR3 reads CASSISRVTQYF. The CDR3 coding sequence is TGTGCCAGCAGTATTAGTCGGGTGACCCAGTACTTC.